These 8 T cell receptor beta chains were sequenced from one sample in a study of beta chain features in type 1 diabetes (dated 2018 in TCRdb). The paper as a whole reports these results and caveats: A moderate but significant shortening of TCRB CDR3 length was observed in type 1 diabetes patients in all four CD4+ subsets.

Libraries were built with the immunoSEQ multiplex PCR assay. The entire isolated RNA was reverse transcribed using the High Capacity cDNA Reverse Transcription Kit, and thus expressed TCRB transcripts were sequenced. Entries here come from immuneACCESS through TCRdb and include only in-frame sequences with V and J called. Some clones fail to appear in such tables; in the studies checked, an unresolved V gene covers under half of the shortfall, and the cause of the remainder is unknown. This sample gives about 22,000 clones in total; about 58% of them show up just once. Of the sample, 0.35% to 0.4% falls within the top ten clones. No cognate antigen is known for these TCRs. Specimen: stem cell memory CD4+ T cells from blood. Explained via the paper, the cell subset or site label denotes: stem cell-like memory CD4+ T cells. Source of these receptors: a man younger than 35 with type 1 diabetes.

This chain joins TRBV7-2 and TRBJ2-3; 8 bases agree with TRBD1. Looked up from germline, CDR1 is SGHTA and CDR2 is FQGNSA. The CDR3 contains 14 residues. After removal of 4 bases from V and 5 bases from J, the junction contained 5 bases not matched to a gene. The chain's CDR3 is CASSSDRVQDTQYF. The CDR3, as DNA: TGTGCCAGCAGCTCGGACAGGGTCCAAGATACGCAGTATTTT.

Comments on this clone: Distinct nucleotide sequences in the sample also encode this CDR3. The CDR3 nucleotides are TGCAGCGTTGCGGGACAGCTGTATGGCTACACCTTC. Amino acid sequence: CSVAGQLYGYTF. The rearrangement joins TRBV29-1 to TRBJ1-2; TRBD1 matches at 7 bases. Germline-derived CDR1 and CDR2 are SQVTM and ANQGSEA. The CDR3 contains 12 residues. The V and J ends lost 4 bases and 5 bases, in that order; junction bases with no gene match: 4.

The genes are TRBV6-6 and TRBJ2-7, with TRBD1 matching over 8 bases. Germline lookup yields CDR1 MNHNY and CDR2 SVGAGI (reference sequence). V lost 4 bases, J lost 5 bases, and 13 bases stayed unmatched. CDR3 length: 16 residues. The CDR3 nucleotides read TGTGCCAGCAGTTCAACCAACAGGGGGTTAAGGGACGAGCAGTACTTC. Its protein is CASSSTNRGLRDEQYF.

CDR3 nucleotides: TGCGCCAGCAGCCTTGAAGGACAGGGGGACACCGGGGAGCTGTTTTTT. Amino acid sequence: CASSLEGQGDTGELFF. The genes are TRBV5-1 and TRBJ2-2; the match to TRBD1 covers 10 bases. J gave up 3 bases and V 4 bases, and 6 bases lay outside the gene matches. The CDR3 spans 16 residues. Germline V CDR1 and CDR2: SGHRS, YFSETQ. The full variable domain, with the rest looked up from reference TRBV5-1 and TRBJ2-2, is KAGVTQTPRYLIKTRGQQVTLSCSPISGHRSVSWYQQTPGQGLQFLFEYFSETQRNKGNFPGRFSGRQFSNSRSEMNVSTLELGDSALYLCASSLEGQGDTGELFFGEGSRLTVL.

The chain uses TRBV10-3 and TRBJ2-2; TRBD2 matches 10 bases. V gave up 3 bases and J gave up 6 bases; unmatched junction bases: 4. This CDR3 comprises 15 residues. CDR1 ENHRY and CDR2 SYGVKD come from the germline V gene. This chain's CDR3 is CAISESGTSAGELFF. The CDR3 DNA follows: TGTGCCATCAGTGAATCCGGGACTAGCGCCGGGGAGCTGTTTTTT.

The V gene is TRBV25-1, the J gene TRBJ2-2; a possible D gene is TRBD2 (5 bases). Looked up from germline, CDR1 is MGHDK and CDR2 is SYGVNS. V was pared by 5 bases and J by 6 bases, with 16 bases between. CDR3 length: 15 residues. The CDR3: CASSSRIAGPGELFF. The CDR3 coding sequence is TGTGCCAGCAGTTCCCGGATCGCGGGTCCCGGGGAGCTGTTTTTT.

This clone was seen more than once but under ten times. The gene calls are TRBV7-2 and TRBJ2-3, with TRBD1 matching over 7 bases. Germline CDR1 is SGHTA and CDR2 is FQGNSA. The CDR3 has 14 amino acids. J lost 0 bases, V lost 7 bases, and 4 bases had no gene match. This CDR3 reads CASKGATSTDTQYF. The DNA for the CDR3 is TGTGCCAGCAAGGGGGCGACAAGCACAGATACGCAGTATTTT. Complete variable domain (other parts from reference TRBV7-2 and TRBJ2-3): GAGVSQSPSNKVTEKGKDVELRCDPISGHTALYWYRQSLGQGLEFLIYFQGNSAPDKSGLPSDRFSAERTGGSVSTLTIQRTQQEDSAVYLCASKGATSTDTQYFGPGTRLTVL.

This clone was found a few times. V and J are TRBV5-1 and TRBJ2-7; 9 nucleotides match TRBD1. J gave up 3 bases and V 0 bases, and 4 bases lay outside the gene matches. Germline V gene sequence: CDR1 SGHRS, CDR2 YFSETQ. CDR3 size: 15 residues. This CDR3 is CASSLAPGQGYEQYF. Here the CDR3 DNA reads TGCGCCAGCAGCTTGGCCCCGGGACAGGGCTACGAGCAGTACTTC.